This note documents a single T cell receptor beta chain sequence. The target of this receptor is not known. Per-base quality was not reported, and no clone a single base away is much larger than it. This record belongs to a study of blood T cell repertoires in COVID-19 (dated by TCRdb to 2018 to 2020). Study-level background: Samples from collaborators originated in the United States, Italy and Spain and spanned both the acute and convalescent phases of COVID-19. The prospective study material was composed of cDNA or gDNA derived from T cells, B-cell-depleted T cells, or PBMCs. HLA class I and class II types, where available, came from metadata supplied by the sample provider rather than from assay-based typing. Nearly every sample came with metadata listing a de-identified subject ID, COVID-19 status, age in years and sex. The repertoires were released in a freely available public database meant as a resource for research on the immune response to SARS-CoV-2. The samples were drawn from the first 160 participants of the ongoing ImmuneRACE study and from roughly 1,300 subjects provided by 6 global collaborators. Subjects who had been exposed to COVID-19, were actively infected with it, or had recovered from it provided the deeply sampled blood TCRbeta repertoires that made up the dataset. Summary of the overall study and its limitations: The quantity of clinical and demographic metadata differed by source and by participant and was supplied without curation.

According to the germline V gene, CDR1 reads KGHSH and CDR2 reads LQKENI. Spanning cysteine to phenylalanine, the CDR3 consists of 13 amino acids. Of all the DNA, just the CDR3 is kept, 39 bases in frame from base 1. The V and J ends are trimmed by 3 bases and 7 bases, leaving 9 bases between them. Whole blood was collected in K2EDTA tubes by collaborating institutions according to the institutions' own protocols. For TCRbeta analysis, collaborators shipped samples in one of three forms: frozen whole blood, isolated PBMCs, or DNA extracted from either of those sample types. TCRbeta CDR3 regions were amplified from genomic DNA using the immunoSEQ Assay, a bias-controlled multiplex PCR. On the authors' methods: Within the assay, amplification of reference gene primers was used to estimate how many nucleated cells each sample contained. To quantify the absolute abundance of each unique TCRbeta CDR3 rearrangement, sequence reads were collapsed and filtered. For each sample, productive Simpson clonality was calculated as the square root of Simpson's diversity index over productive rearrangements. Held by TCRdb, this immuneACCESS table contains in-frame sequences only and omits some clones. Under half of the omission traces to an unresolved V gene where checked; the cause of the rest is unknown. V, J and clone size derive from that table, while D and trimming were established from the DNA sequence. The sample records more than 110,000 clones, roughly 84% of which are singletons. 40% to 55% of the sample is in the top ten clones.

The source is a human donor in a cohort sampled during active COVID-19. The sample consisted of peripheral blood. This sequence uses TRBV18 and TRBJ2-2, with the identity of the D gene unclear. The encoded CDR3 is CASSPFTGGELFF. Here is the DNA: TGTGCCAGCTCACCTTTTACTGGCGGGGAGCTGTTTTTT.